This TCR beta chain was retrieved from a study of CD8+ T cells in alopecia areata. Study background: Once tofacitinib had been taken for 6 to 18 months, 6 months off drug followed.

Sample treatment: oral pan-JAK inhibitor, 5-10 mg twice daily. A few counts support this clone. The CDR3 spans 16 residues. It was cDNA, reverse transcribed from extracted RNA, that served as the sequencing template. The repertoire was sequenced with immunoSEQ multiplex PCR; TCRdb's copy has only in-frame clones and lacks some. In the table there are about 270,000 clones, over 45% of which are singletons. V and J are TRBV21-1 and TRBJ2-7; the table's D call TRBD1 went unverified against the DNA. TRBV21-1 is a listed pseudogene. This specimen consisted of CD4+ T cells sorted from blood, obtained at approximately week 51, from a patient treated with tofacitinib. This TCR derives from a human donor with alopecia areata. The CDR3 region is CASSKETGRHSYEQYF. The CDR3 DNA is TGTGCCAGCAGCAAAGAGACAGGGCGGCATTCCTACGAGCAGTACTTC.